The source of this T cell receptor (beta chain) is a study of blood T cell repertoires in COVID-19. In the study overall: The cDNA or gDNA used as material had been derived from T cells, B-cell-depleted T cells, or PBMCs.

Ages ranged from about 18 to 100 years, with residence in more than 20 US areas. Cohorts were based on clinical histories the participants reported. V was clipped by 6 bases and J by 7 bases, with 10 bases between them. The germline V gene has CDR1 SNHLY and CDR2 FYNNEI. The CDR3 contains 12 residues. About this clone: The same CDR3 arises from other DNA sequences in this sample as well.

Original processing notes: Reference gene primer amplification yielded estimated nucleated cell counts. The data were produced by immunoSEQ multiplex PCR, yet TCRdb's version contains in-frame clones alone and is incomplete. From that table come the V and J calls and clone size; the DNA was used to work out D and trimming. The sample lists about 200,000 clones, 65% to 80% occurring once. The origin of this receptor is a woman aged 45-60 years with acute COVID-19. The specimen was PBMCs or T cells enriched from blood (not recorded which). This rearrangement joins TRBV2 to TRBJ2-1; D gene unclear. The CDR3 sequence: CASSGAGNEQFF. CDR3 nucleotides: TGTGCCAGCAGCGGCGCAGGAAATGAGCAGTTCTTC.